One T cell receptor (beta chain) is described in this entry. Its antigen remains unidentified. Qualities for individual bases were not recorded, and no much larger clone is one base off. The sample is drawn from a study of graft-versus-host responses after intestinal transplantation (dated by TCRdb to about 2021). For context, the study as a whole: The transplants that recipients got were multivisceral, liver-intestinal, or isolated intestinal. Every recipient was given anti-thymocyte globulin induction, followed by 2 to 3 years of maintenance tacrolimus and steroids. After intestinal transplantation, graft-versus-host and host-versus-graft alloreactive T cell clones in the graft, circulation and bone marrow were tracked using bulk TCR-beta CDR3 sequencing. Alloreactive clones were identified by sequencing pre-transplant mixed lymphocyte reaction products and comparing them with unstimulated pre-transplant donor and recipient T cells. The cohort enrolled approximately 24 intestinal transplant recipients including one retransplant, and a few patients lacking pretransplant specimens were excluded. Donor T cell macrochimerism was defined as a peak of at least 4% donor T cells among recipient peripheral blood mononuclear cells. Samples from three later patients were sequenced in-house on an Illumina MiSeq with MiXCR processing rather than by the commercial service. Summary of the overall study and its limitations: The conclusions were limited by the relatively low number and heterogeneity of the intestinal transplant patients. High GvH to HvG T cell clonal ratios were observed in the allografts of patients with donor T cell macrochimerism. Early after transplant, declines in HvG clones were associated with peak levels of circulating GvH clones. GvH clones were detected in recipient bone marrow, and some of these GvH clones were observed earlier in ileal mucosa or blood, consistent with an intestinal mucosal origin.

The library came from the immunoSEQ multiplex PCR assay. Adaptive Biotechnologies carried out high-throughput TCR-beta CDR3 sequencing of genomic DNA for most patients. Under the source paper's analysis protocol: Adaptive's ImmunoSEQ software was the source of the TCR sequencing data for 15 to 20 patients, while a few other patients were processed with MiXCR and VDJtools. CDR3 nucleotide sequences shared between donor and recipient were removed because their origin could not be assigned. To be classed as alloreactive, a clone needed at least 2-fold expansion over unstimulated cells and a minimum CFSE-low frequency of 0.002% (template counts) or 0.001% (read counts). Clones detected in sequenced pre-transplant spleen, lymph node, or MLR CFSE-low populations of the donor or recipient were defined as mappable. Cumulative frequency of alloreactive clones was calculated as a percentage of all sequences weighted by copy number. In TCRdb, the immuneACCESS table is reduced to in-frame sequences with V and J assigned. These tables do not hold every clone; where another copy was compared, an unresolved V gene accounts for under half, and the others remain unexplained. Clone size and the V and J calls come from that table; the DNA yielded D and trimming. For this sample the table gives roughly 60,000 clones, of which approximately 90% were detected only once. Roughly 1.7% of the sample is held by the ten biggest clonotypes.

The germline V gene yields SGHVS for CDR1 and FQNEAQ for CDR2. The CDR3 holds 15 amino acids from the cysteine to the phenylalanine. The read is trimmed to its CDR3 DNA, 45 bases read in frame from base 1. V and J are truncated by 5 bases and 2 bases respectively, leaving an intervening sequence of 14 bases. Blood samples were collected up to 4 times in the first month after transplant and then at least monthly when available. Sequenced here: PBMCs, sampled 26 days after transplant. The chain is made from TRBV7-8 and TRBJ2-3; TRBD2 might be the D gene, on 6 matching bases. The clonotype originates from a human patient who received an intestinal transplant, so some T cells may come from the graft donor. The bases read TGTGCCAGCAGCCGCCGGAGGGACCCCACAGATACGCAGTATTTT. Translation gives CASSRRRDPTDTQYF. The CDR3 plus the reference TRBV7-8 and TRBJ2-3 genes for the other parts give the full variable domain: GAGVSQSPRYKVAKRGQDVALRCDPISGHVSLFWYQQALGQGPEFLTYFQNEAQLDKSGLPSDRFFAERPEGSVSTLKIQRTQQEDSAVYLCASSRRRDPTDTQYFGPGTRLTVL.